This TCR beta chain was sequenced during a study of T cells in Graves' hyperthyroidism and ophthalmopathy. Overall study findings and caveats: In the blood, most expanded thyroid clonotypes above 0.001 appeared as well.

Regions amplified from RNA transcripts were the TCR beta CDR3 regions. TCR CDR3 regions were first amplified by RT-PCR with HTBI primers. Via MiXCR, TCRdb re-called the multiplex PCR reads, giving one row per CDR3 protein. Altogether fewer than 700,000 distinct CDR3 sequences are present, about 16% being singletons, with the ten largest covering 3.5% to 4%. This clonotype showed up many times. Its antigen is as yet unknown. The sequence derives from a woman under 40 with Graves' hyperthyroidism. Specimen: blood.

DNA for the CDR3: TGTGCCTGGAGTGAGGGGAACACTGAAGCTTTCTTT. This codes for CAWSEGNTEAFF. V is TRBV30 and J is TRBJ1-1; D gene unclear. V dropped 1 base and J dropped 1 base, with 4 bases sitting between them. CDR1 and CDR2 from the germline V gene are GTSNPN and SVGIG (reference sequence). The CDR3 has 12 residues.